The clone carrying this T cell receptor beta chain showed up many times. What it binds is not known. The CDR3 has 18 amino acids. V trimming: 0 bases; J trimming: 0 bases; junction bases outside the gene matches: 10. Germline assignment: CDR1 DFQATT and CDR2 SNEGSKA (reference sequence). The 5'RACE method, run with constant-segment primers, produced TCR alpha and TCR beta cDNA libraries (carrying sample barcodes and UMIs). TCRdb re-derived calls from the 5' RACE reads in MiXCR, one entry per CDR3 protein. The sample lists about 100,000 distinct CDR3 sequences; around 10% were seen once. These data originate in a study of T-cell memory formation after mild COVID-19. Overall study results and limits: Second-wave clones that peaked on day 37 lacked confirmed SARS-CoV-2 specificity.

The TCR comes from a man aged 18 to 30 who had mild COVID-19 (a few samples of this study predate the infection). Cell type and time point are not known. Sequenced: PBMCs or a T cell subset sorted from them (not recorded which). The gene calls are TRBV20-1 and TRBJ2-3; 9 nucleotides line up with TRBD2. DNA for the CDR3: TGCAGTGCTAGAGAAATTACCAGCGGGGGGCTGAGCACAGATACGCAGTATTTT. It encodes CSAREITSGGLSTDTQYF.